This passage covers 30 T cell receptor beta chains from one sample sequenced in a study of shared clonotypes between healthy human individuals. TCRdb's table, derived via immunoSEQ multiplex PCR, lists solely in-frame clones and lacks some. The table includes about 680,000 clones, 92% detected once. Positive CCR7 selection of CD45RO-negative cells yielded the naive CD8 cells, and terminally differentiated effector memory CD45RA+ cells were excluded. Sequences were obtained from naive CD8+ T cells sorted from blood. The receptors were gathered from a man younger than 40 in good health.

The chain links TRBV29-1 to TRBJ2-1, with TRBD2 matching 13 bases. CDR1 is SQVTM, CDR2 ANQGSEA, per germline. V lost 0 bases, J lost 3 bases, and 5 bases stayed unmatched. The CDR3 sequence is 17 residues long. The CDR3 nucleotides read TGCAGCGTTGAAGAAGGACTAGCGGGGGTACTCTACAATGAGCAGTTCTTC. Amino acid sequence: CSVEEGLAGVLYNEQFF.

This clone was counted once. The chain recombines TRBV29-1 with TRBJ2-2; maybe TRBD2 (5 bases). V was shortened by 1 base and J by 5 bases, with 8 bases between the two germline ends. The germline V gene has CDR1 SQVTM and CDR2 ANQGSEA. This CDR3 has 13 amino acids. Here the CDR3 reads CSVEVGETGELFF. CDR3 nucleotides: TGCAGCGTTGAAGTGGGAGAGACCGGGGAGCTGTTTTTT.

The chain combines TRBV30 with TRBJ2-1, with 9 bases that match TRBD2. Trimming at V came to 4 bases and at J to 5 bases, leaving 12 bases not matched to a gene. Germline V CDR1 and CDR2: GTSNPN, SVGIG (reference sequence). The CDR3 length is 16 residues. The CDR3 bases are TGTGCCTGGACCCGTAGCGGGAGAATTGGAGACAATGAGCAGTTCTTC. It yields the protein CAWTRSGRIGDNEQFF.

The J gene is TRBJ2-3, the V gene TRBV7-9; D not certain. CDR1 is SEHNR, CDR2 FQNEAQ, per germline (reference sequence). Trimming removed 5 bases from V and 6 bases from J, with 12 bases in between. This CDR3 has 13 residues. The CDR3 region has the DNA TGTGCCAGCAGCCCCCCCATCAAGGATACGCAGTATTTT. Protein product: CASSPPIKDTQYF.

The CDR3: CASSSGDRGFDEQYF. The CDR3 nucleotides read TGTGCCAGCAGCTCCGGGGACAGGGGGTTCGACGAGCAGTACTTC. The chain is built from TRBV7-9 and TRBJ2-7, with 11 bases that match TRBD1. Germline loops: CDR1 SEHNR, CDR2 FQNEAQ (reference sequence). The CDR3 covers 15 residues. V was clipped by 4 bases and J by 5 bases; unmatched bases: 7.

V usage is TRBV25-1 and J usage is TRBJ2-5, with D uncertain. There are 13 residues in the CDR3. V lost 7 bases to trimming and J lost 3 bases, with 12 bases between them. Germline CDR1 reads MGHDK; CDR2 reads SYGVNS. The CDR3 here is CASTQRNEETQYF. CDR3 nucleotide sequence: TGTGCCAGCACTCAGAGGAATGAAGAGACCCAGTACTTC.

The genes are TRBV27 and TRBJ2-3; no clear D. Germline-derived CDR1 and CDR2 are MNHEY and SMNVEV (reference sequence). With 6 bases removed from V and 5 bases from J, the gap between germline ends came to 9 bases. The CDR3 sequence is 12 residues long. The CDR3 region is CASSSYRDTQYF. Written as DNA, the CDR3 is TGTGCCAGCAGCTCGTACCGAGATACGCAGTATTTT.

The rearrangement links TRBV28 to TRBJ2-7; D possibly corresponds to TRBD2 (6 bases). The germline CDR1 and CDR2 sequences are MDHEN and SYDVKM. CDR3 size: 15 residues. V gave up 7 bases and J gave up 4 bases, with 20 bases separating them. In DNA, the CDR3 is TGTGCCAGCACCGTCAACGGGAGAGGCCCGTACGAGCAGTACTTC. Encoded protein: CASTVNGRGPYEQYF.

The chain joins TRBV27 to TRBJ2-5; unclear D gene. V gave up 1 base and J gave up 2 bases, with 17 bases separating them. This CDR3 is 17 amino acids long. Germline CDR1 is MNHEY and CDR2 is SMNVEV (reference sequence). The CDR3 DNA reads TGTGCCAGCAGTTTATTTGGGTTTCAGAAGACTCAAGAGACCCAGTACTTC. Its protein is CASSLFGFQKTQETQYF.

This clone was found once. The V and J genes are TRBV19 and TRBJ1-2; D might be TRBD1 (6 bases). V gave up 6 bases and J gave up 8 bases, with 10 bases separating them. The CDR3 consists of 11 residues. The germline CDR1 and CDR2 sequences are LNHDA and SQIVND (reference sequence). The CDR3 region has the DNA TGTGCCAGTAGACAGGGTCCAGGCTACACCTTC. It specifies CASRQGPGYTF.

CDR3 amino acids: CSVEGLAGYSYNEQFF. The DNA for the CDR3 is TGCAGCGTTGAAGGACTAGCGGGATACTCCTACAATGAGCAGTTCTTC. The chain has TRBV29-1 and TRBJ2-1, with TRBD2 matching 11 bases. Germline lookup yields CDR1 SQVTM and CDR2 ANQGSEA. The CDR3 contains 16 residues. The junction had 2 bases not matched to a gene; V was cut back by 1 base and J by 0 bases.

This chain uses TRBV7-3 with TRBJ2-3, with D possibly matching TRBD2 (6 bases). The CDR3 is 20 amino acids. Trimming took 0 bases from V and 0 from J, leaving 22 bases between them. Germline V gene sequence: CDR1 SGHTA, CDR2 FQGTGA. CDR3 residues: CASSLTKGIGRPPSTDTQYF. CDR3 nucleotides: TGTGCCAGCAGCTTAACGAAGGGGATAGGGAGGCCCCCAAGCACAGATACGCAGTATTTT.

This sequence joins TRBV30 and TRBJ2-1; 7 bases line up with TRBD2. Unmatched junction bases numbered 5, after V lost 8 bases and J lost 1 base. Germline CDR1 reads GTSNPN; CDR2 reads SVGIG (reference sequence). The CDR3 consists of 13 residues. The CDR3 spells CARGLGSYNEQFF. The CDR3 nucleotides are TGTGCCAGAGGACTAGGTTCCTACAATGAGCAGTTCTTC.

This clone was seen once. CDR3 in amino acids: CASSHAGLADNEQFF. The CDR3 DNA reads as TGTGCCAGCAGCCACGCGGGACTAGCGGACAATGAGCAGTTCTTC. The chain joins TRBV5-6 to TRBJ2-1; 11 nucleotides align to TRBD2. Per germline, CDR1 SGHDT and CDR2 YYEEEE. The length of the CDR3 is 15 residues. V was pared by 4 bases and J by 5 bases, with 5 bases of the junction left unmatched.

This sequence joins TRBV11-2 and TRBJ2-7, with D perhaps matching TRBD1 (6 bases). Germline V gene sequence: CDR1 SGHAT, CDR2 FQNNGV. The CDR3 runs 13 residues. With 1 base removed from V and 7 bases from J, the gap between germline ends came to 11 bases. The CDR3 here is CASSLAAGVEQYF. CDR3 DNA: TGTGCCAGCAGCTTAGCAGCAGGGGTTGAGCAGTACTTC.

The chain carries TRBV6-6 and TRBJ2-3; D is perhaps TRBD1 (5 bases). Per the germline V gene, CDR1 is MNHNY and CDR2 is SVGAGI (reference sequence). The V end was cut by 5 bases, the J end by 4 bases, with 10 bases between. The CDR3 is made up of 13 amino acids. The CDR3 loop reads CASSAGFADTQYF. The CDR3 coding sequence is TGTGCCAGCAGTGCAGGGTTCGCAGATACGCAGTATTTT.

V usage is TRBV7-9 and J usage is TRBJ1-1, with a possible D match to TRBD1 (5 bases). The CDR3 contains 14 residues. With 1 base removed from V and 12 bases from J, the gap between germline ends came to 18 bases. Germline values: CDR1 SEHNR, CDR2 FQNEAQ (reference sequence). CDR3 coding DNA: TGTGCCAGCAGCTTAGAATCGGACAATGGATTGACTTTCTTT. Translating gives CASSLESDNGLTFF. The variable domain in full, with the rest retrieved from reference TRBV7-9 and TRBJ1-1, is DTGVSQNPRHKITKRGQNVTFRCDPISEHNRLYWYRQTLGQGPEFLTYFQNEAQLEKSRLLSDRFSAERPKGSFSTLEIQRTEQGDSAMYLCASSLESDNGLTFFGQGTRLTVV.

V usage is TRBV7-6 and J usage is TRBJ2-1; D possibly corresponds to TRBD2 (6 bases). Trimming removed 8 bases from V and 7 bases from J, with 15 bases in between. The CDR3 has 13 amino acids. CDR1 is SGHVS and CDR2 is FNYEAQ in the germline V gene. The CDR3 is CASSRGSHNEQFF. CDR3 nucleotide sequence: TGTGCCAGCTCCCGGGGGTCGCATAATGAGCAGTTCTTC.

The chain combines TRBV29-1 with TRBJ2-2; D unclear. The V and J ends lost 7 bases and 2 bases respectively, with 23 bases between them. This CDR3 is 17 amino acids long. CDR1 is SQVTM and CDR2 is ANQGSEA in the germline V gene. This chain's CDR3 is CSDNPPGGEENTGELFF. Here the CDR3 DNA reads TGCAGCGACAATCCTCCGGGCGGTGAAGAAAACACCGGGGAGCTGTTTTTT.

The rearrangement uses TRBV27 and TRBJ2-7; D remains ambiguous. This CDR3 contains 14 residues. CDR1 is MNHEY and CDR2 is SMNVEV in the germline V gene (reference sequence). Trimming stripped 3 bases from V and 4 bases from J, with 13 bases between. The CDR3 nucleotides read TGTGCCAGCAGTTTCAGCCGGCAGAGTTACGAGCAGTACTTC. Translation: CASSFSRQSYEQYF.

The chain has TRBV6-6 and TRBJ2-7; 8 bases fit TRBD1. Trimming removed 10 bases from V and 5 bases from J; junction bases left unmatched: 10. The length of the CDR3 is 13 residues. The germline V gene encodes CDR1 MNHNY and CDR2 SVGAGI (reference sequence). This chain's CDR3 is CATRTGIVDEQYF. The CDR3 DNA reads as TGTGCCACTAGGACAGGGATTGTGGACGAGCAGTACTTC.

Worth noting for this clone: This specimen includes other DNA sequences encoding the same CDR3. The chain combines TRBV6-1 with TRBJ2-5; D is uncertain. This CDR3 comprises 14 residues. The V end lost 5 bases, the J end lost 5 bases, and 15 bases lay between the germline ends. CDR1 MNHNS and CDR2 SASEGT come from the germline V gene. CDR3 sequence (DNA): TGTGCCAGCAGTCAGAACCTCATTGGGGAGACCCAGTACTTC. This translates into CASSQNLIGETQYF.

The chain combines TRBV27 with TRBJ2-3; 11 bases agree with TRBD2. CDR3 size: 18 residues. J gave up 2 bases and V 2 bases, and 9 bases lay outside the gene matches. Germline lookup yields CDR1 MNHEY and CDR2 SMNVEV (reference sequence). CDR3 sequence (DNA): TGTGCCAGCAGTTTAGGACCTGGACTAGCGGGTCCCACAGATACGCAGTATTTT. It codes for CASSLGPGLAGPTDTQYF.

V usage is TRBV6-5 and J usage is TRBJ1-1; a weak D match, TRBD1 (6 bases). The CDR3 covers 14 residues. V lost 4 bases and J 2 bases, leaving 11 bases between the germline ends. CDR1 and CDR2 (germline): MNHEY, SVGAGI. Written as DNA, the CDR3 is TGTGCCAGCAGTTTTCTCAGGGGTAACACTGAAGCTTTCTTT. Its protein product is CASSFLRGNTEAFF.

The CDR3 protein is CASSNSRDREETQYF. CDR3 sequence (DNA): TGTGCCAGCAGCAACTCCCGGGACAGGGAGGAGACCCAGTACTTC. The J gene is TRBJ2-5, the V gene TRBV7-9; the match to TRBD1 covers 9 bases. The CDR3 is 15 residues long. The J segment lost 5 bases and the V segment lost 5 bases, leaving 9 bases of the junction unmatched. Germline assignment: CDR1 SEHNR and CDR2 FQNEAQ (reference sequence).

The chain couples TRBV7-9 to TRBJ2-1, with D tentatively TRBD2 (6 bases). From germline, CDR1 is SEHNR and CDR2 FQNEAQ (reference sequence). CDR3 length: 15 residues. The V end lost 7 bases, the J end lost 9 bases, and 22 bases lay between the germline ends. The CDR3 DNA reads as TGTGCCAGCATCCGGAACGGGACTCCGATCACTGAGCAGTTCTTC. Translation gives CASIRNGTPITEQFF.

The chain has TRBV7-9 and TRBJ1-2; D might be TRBD1 (6 bases). Germline lookup yields CDR1 SEHNR and CDR2 FQNEAQ (reference sequence). V lost 5 bases and J 4 bases, leaving 20 bases between the germline ends. CDR3 size: 16 residues. The CDR3 reads CASSLRDTETAYGYTF. The CDR3 nucleotides read TGTGCCAGCAGCCTCCGGGACACGGAAACGGCCTATGGCTACACCTTC.

On this clone: The same CDR3 arises from other DNA sequences in this sample as well. V and J are TRBV7-2 and TRBJ2-7; TRBD2 matches 11 bases. The germline CDR1 and CDR2 sequences are SGHTA and FQGNSA. Trimming cost V 1 base and J 2 bases; bases outside gene matches: 1. The CDR3 is 15 residues long. CDR3 amino acids: CASSLELAGAYEQYF. CDR3 bases: TGTGCCAGCAGCTTAGAACTAGCGGGAGCCTACGAGCAGTACTTC.

The chain couples TRBV12-5 to TRBJ1-3; D ambiguous. The CDR3 is 14 residues long. Germline CDR1 LGHNT, CDR2 FRNRAP. Trimming shortened V by 3 bases and J by 2 bases, and 8 bases separated the two germline ends. The CDR3 spells CASGFEGPGNTIYF. DNA for the CDR3: TGTGCTAGTGGTTTTGAGGGCCCTGGAAACACCATATATTTT.

The V gene is TRBV21-1, the J gene TRBJ2-1; the table's D call, TRBD2, was not checked against the DNA. TRBV21-1 is an annotated pseudogene. The CDR3 runs to 18 residues. Here the CDR3 DNA reads TGTGCCAGCAGCAACCACGGGACTAGCGGGAGTTTCCACAATGAGCAGTTCTTC. Translated: CASSNHGTSGSFHNEQFF.